This T cell receptor beta chain stems from a study of T cell responses to AZD1222 COVID-19 vaccine. Whole-study results and caveats: The donor group comprised mostly white British people and more females; the analysis possibly underestimated clonal diversity.

Using immunoSEQ multiplex PCR, the repertoire was profiled, and TCRdb retains in-frame clones only, with some absent. The sample includes 90,000 to 130,000 clones, 65% to 85% of them seen just once. This CDR3 region has 16 residues. From germline, CDR1 is SGHDT and CDR2 YYEEEE. V trimming: 3 bases; J trimming: 4 bases; junction bases outside the gene matches: 10. As regards this clone: Its target is not known.

Sequenced material: peripheral blood, taken on day 0 of AZD1222 vaccination. The gene calls are TRBV5-6 and TRBJ2-1, with 7 bases identical to TRBD2. The TCR comes from an adult in good health. The DNA of the CDR3 is TGTGCCAGCAGCTCCCTTGGGGGGGGACCGTACAATGAGCAGTTCTTC. Its protein product is CASSSLGGGPYNEQFF.